The rows below give T cell receptor beta chains drawn from one sample of a study of vaccination effects on CD4 cells after COVID-19. Sequenced by immunoSEQ multiplex PCR; TCRdb stores in-frame clones only, minus some. The sample has about 28,000 clones; around 75% are singletons. The antigens these receptors bind are not known. The input for sequencing was CD4+ T cells from PBMCs cultured with SARS-CoV-2 spike peptides, taken before COVID-19 vaccination. These receptors were taken from a human donor who received a COVID-19 vaccine. Both conserved end residues are part of each CDR3. The D gene is left open where the match is weak. Size tells how often a clone was seen (once, few, many) or the class of an expanded clone, and some rows leave it out.

size | J | V | D | CDR3 | DNA
. | TRBJ1-6 | TRBV5-6 | TRBD1 | CASSPPTGQGSPLHF | TGTGCCAGCAGCCCTCCAACGGGACAGGGTTCACCCCTCCACTTT
. | TRBJ2-7 | TRBV7-8 | . | CASSWGSYEQYF | TGTGCCAGCAGCTGGGGGTCCTACGAGCAGTACTTC
once | TRBJ1-2 | TRBV11-2 | . | CASSLEGGVSGYTF | TGTGCCAGCAGCTTAGAAGGCGGGGTTAGTGGCTACACCTTC
. | TRBJ2-5 | TRBV24-1 | . | CATSEGSQETQYF | TGTGCCACCAGTGAGGGTTCCCAAGAGACCCAGTACTTC
once | TRBJ1-1 | TRBV10-3 | TRBD1 | CAIRTGQGMTEAFF | TGTGCCATCAGGACGGGACAGGGAATGACTGAAGCTTTCTTT
. | TRBJ1-2 | TRBV24-1 | TRBD1 | CATSDSQGAEGYTF | TGTGCCACCAGTGATTCACAGGGGGCGGAGGGCTACACCTTC
. | TRBJ2-3 | TRBV13 | TRBD2 | CATGLAGGETDTQYF | TGTGCTACCGGGCTAGCGGGAGGGGAGACAGATACGCAGTATTTT
. | TRBJ2-1 | TRBV2 | . | CASGDPPYNEQFF | TGTGCCAGCGGGGACCCACCTTACAATGAGCAGTTCTTC
. | TRBJ2-5 | TRBV5-5 | . | CASSLVAFQETQYF | TGTGCCAGCAGCTTGGTTGCCTTCCAAGAGACCCAGTACTTC
. | TRBJ2-3 | TRBV9 | TRBD2 | CASSGLAGGRADTQYF | TGTGCCAGCAGCGGATTAGCGGGGGGCAGGGCAGATACGCAGTATTTT
. | TRBJ1-2 | TRBV19 | . | CASSTTQQGTYGYTF | TGTGCCAGTAGTACCACCCAACAGGGAACCTATGGCTACACCTTC
. | TRBJ2-2 | TRBV4-2 | . | CASSQDPDWGQELFF | TGTGCCAGCAGCCAAGATCCGGACTGGGGACAGGAGCTGTTTTTT
. | TRBJ1-4 | TRBV2 | . | CASNPIPSGEPEKLFF | TGTGCCAGCAACCCGATCCCAAGTGGGGAACCTGAAAAACTGTTTTTT
. | TRBJ1-3 | TRBV4-1 | TRBD1 | CASSHPRTGQTSGNTIYF | TGCGCCAGCAGCCATCCCCGGACAGGCCAAACCTCTGGAAACACCATATATTTT
. | TRBJ2-3 | TRBV5-6 | TRBD2 | CASSSRGGRTDTQYF | TGTGCCAGCAGCTCCCGGGGGGGCCGAACAGATACGCAGTATTTT
. | TRBJ2-3 | TRBV6-4 | TRBD1 | CASSDVTGGADTQYF | TGTGCCAGCAGTGACGTGACAGGGGGCGCAGATACGCAGTATTTT
. | TRBJ2-3 | TRBV11-2 | TRBD2 | CASSLRLAGVTQYF | TGTGCCAGCAGCTTAAGGCTAGCGGGAGTAACGCAGTATTTT
. | TRBJ2-1 | TRBV30 | . | CAWSAENNEQFF | TGTGCCTGGAGTGCTGAGAACAATGAGCAGTTCTTC
. | TRBJ2-5 | TRBV5-4 | TRBD2 | CASSDSGRAGRETQYF | TGTGCCAGCAGCGATAGCGGGAGGGCAGGCCGGGAGACCCAGTACTTC
. | TRBJ2-3 | TRBV5-1 | . | CASSPFRRTDTQYF | TGCGCCAGCAGCCCCTTTCGGCGCACAGATACGCAGTATTTT
. | TRBJ1-5 | TRBV5-6 | . | CASSSQSRGDLNQPQHF | TGTGCCAGCAGCTCCCAGTCGAGGGGGGACCTGAATCAGCCCCAGCATTTT
. | TRBJ1-5 | TRBV4-1 | . | CASSQVLIRGAVQPQHF | TGCGCCAGCAGCCAAGTGTTAATACGGGGGGCGGTTCAGCCCCAGCATTTT
once | TRBJ2-1 | TRBV5-1 | TRBD2 | CASTQTSGAYNEQFF | TGCGCCAGCACACAAACTAGCGGGGCCTACAATGAGCAGTTCTTC
. | TRBJ1-5 | TRBV27 | . | CASSKGTVSNQPQHF | TGTGCCAGCAGTAAGGGGACGGTTAGCAATCAGCCCCAGCATTTT
. | TRBJ1-1 | TRBV3-1/TRBV3-2 | . | CASSQNTEAFF | TGTGCCAGCAGCCAGAACACTGAAGCTTTCTTT
. | TRBJ2-7 | TRBV11-2 | TRBD2 | CASSLGGASGSVYF | TGTGCCAGCAGCTTAGGAGGGGCTAGCGGGAGCGTGTACTTC
. | TRBJ2-7 | TRBV28 | TRBD1 | CAINSQPGTGIYEQYF | TGTGCCATCAATTCCCAACCCGGGACAGGGATCTACGAGCAGTACTTC
. | TRBJ1-5 | TRBV19 | TRBD1 | CATRLTGKNQPQHF | TGTGCCACCCGGTTGACAGGGAAAAATCAGCCCCAGCATTTT